These 22 T cell receptor beta chains share one sample of origin, sequenced in a study of blood T cells in healthy people across ages. PCR was performed a second time for roughly 7 to 12 cycles using a sample-barcoded 5' primer and a J-beta primer mix. TCRdb redid the calling of the 5' RACE reads with MiXCR, one entry per CDR3 protein. The repertoire holds about 640,000 distinct CDR3 sequences, with 58% as singletons. Sequenced sample: blood. These receptors all stem from a man aged 60 to 75 in good health.

This clonotype was found a few times. V and J are TRBV2 and TRBJ2-5; unclear D gene. Trimming removed 8 bases at V and 2 bases at J, with 9 bases between. This CDR3 is built from 12 residues. Germline-derived CDR1 and CDR2 are SNHLY and FYNNEI. CDR3 nucleotides: TGTGCCAGCGGGAAGGGACAAGAGACCCAGTACTTC. Translated: CASGKGQETQYF. Full variable domain (rest looked up from reference TRBV2 and TRBJ2-5): EPEVTQTPSHQVTQMGQEVILRCVPISNHLYFYWYRQILGQKVEFLVSFYNNEISEKSEIFDDQFSVERPDGSNFTLKIRSTKLEDSAMYFCASGKGQETQYFGPGTRLLVL.

The chain couples TRBV20-1 to TRBJ2-5, with 8 bases matching TRBD1. Germline V gene lookup returns CDR1 DFQATT and CDR2 SNEGSKA (reference sequence). The CDR3 sequence is 12 residues long. CDR3 sequence reads: CSATGGQETQYF. CDR3 coding DNA: TGCAGCGCAACAGGGGGCCAAGAGACCCAGTACTTC.

The V gene is TRBV4-2, the J gene TRBJ1-2; TRBD1 matches at 8 bases. Germline V gives CDR1 LGHNA, CDR2 YNFKEQ. V gave up 3 bases and J gave up 2 bases; unmatched junction bases: 5. This CDR3 has 15 amino acids. The CDR3 loop reads CASSQGQATNYGYTF. The CDR3 DNA reads TGTGCCAGCAGCCAGGGACAGGCGACAAACTATGGCTACACCTTC.

This clonotype was observed many times. The chain uses TRBV28 and TRBJ2-3; TRBD1 matches at 7 bases. The CDR3 length is 13 residues. Unmatched junction bases numbered 4, after V lost 6 bases and J lost 4 bases. Germline CDR1 is MDHEN and CDR2 is SYDVKM. The CDR3 coding sequence is TGTGCCAGCAGCCTACAGGGGTCAGATACGCAGTATTTT. Translation gives CASSLQGSDTQYF.

This clonotype has only a few counts. The rearrangement joins TRBV6-5 to TRBJ2-5; 14 bases match TRBD2. Germline trimming cut 4 bases from V and 4 bases from J; bases unmatched to any gene: 2. The CDR3 contains 15 residues. The germline V gene has CDR1 MNHEY and CDR2 SVGAGI. The CDR3 spells CASSWTSGGTETQYF. CDR3 nucleotides: TGTGCCAGCAGTTGGACTAGCGGGGGGACAGAGACCCAGTACTTC.

J is TRBJ1-6 and V is TRBV6-2 or TRBV6-3; D is undetermined. Germline V gene lookup returns CDR1 MNHEY and CDR2 SVGEGT. Trimming pared 2 bases from V and 6 bases from J, leaving 11 bases between. The CDR3 is 15 residues long. The CDR3 loop reads CASSYGGPPNSPLHF. CDR3 coding DNA: TGTGCCAGCAGTTACGGCGGGCCACCTAATTCACCCCTCCACTTT.

The CDR3: CASSLDGLNQPQHF. In DNA form, the CDR3 reads TGTGCCAGCAGTCTAGACGGACTCAATCAGCCCCAGCATTTT. The chain is built from TRBV5-6 and TRBJ1-5; D unresolved. V shed 5 bases and J shed 3 bases, with 12 bases lying between them. Germline V gives CDR1 SGHDT, CDR2 YYEEEE. The CDR3 runs to 14 residues.

The chain couples TRBV6-1 to TRBJ2-4, with 9 bases aligning to TRBD2. The J call may be faulty, since TRBJ2-5 better matches the DNA end. This CDR3 has 18 amino acids. Germline V gene lookup returns CDR1 MNHNS and CDR2 SASEGT. The CDR3 nucleotides read TGTGCCAGCAGTGAAGCGCGGACTAGCGTACCTTTCGAAGAGACCCAGTACTTC. Translation gives CASSEARTSVPFEETQYF.

The chain recombines TRBV4-1 with TRBJ2-7; 8 positions match TRBD1. V shed 1 base and J 2 bases; nucleotides not matched to a gene: 7. Germline CDR1 is MGHRA and CDR2 is YSYEKL. The CDR3 runs to 16 residues. CDR3 region: CASSQVRTGSTYEQYF. The CDR3 coding sequence is TGCGCCAGCAGCCAAGTCAGGACAGGGTCTACCTACGAGCAGTACTTC.

The chain combines TRBV10-3 with TRBJ2-5; tentatively, D is TRBD2 (5 bases). Per germline, CDR1 ENHRY and CDR2 SYGVKD. V dropped 5 bases and J dropped 6 bases, with 13 bases sitting between them. This CDR3 is built from 13 residues. CDR3 sequence: CAISPRTGKTQYF. The CDR3 DNA is TGTGCCATCAGTCCTAGGACTGGCAAGACCCAGTACTTC.

The chain recombines TRBV4-1 with TRBJ2-1; possibly TRBD2 for D (6 bases). V was shortened by 1 base and J by 8 bases, with 21 bases between the two germline ends. This CDR3 has 17 amino acids. Germline V gene data show CDR1 as MGHRA and CDR2 as YSYEKL. CDR3 DNA sequence: TGCGCCAGCAGCCAAGTGGGACTTTCTAGGACCGGGGATGAGCAGTTCTTC. Protein product: CASSQVGLSRTGDEQFF.

On this clonotype itself: The germline gene is not matched at one end of the junction; a read error may be the cause. The chain joins TRBV6-5 to TRBJ2-5; D might be TRBD1 (5 bases). TRBJ2-7 matches the DNA end more closely, so the J call is doubtful. There are 14 residues in the CDR3. Germline CDR1 reads MNHEY; CDR2 reads SVGAGI. CDR3 in amino acids: CAGSYGRDSYEQYF. The CDR3, as DNA: TGTGCCGGCAGTTATGGGCGAGACAGCTACGAGCAGTACTTC.

The chain carries TRBV16 and TRBJ1-5; D is unresolved. CDR3 size: 13 residues. Germline V CDR1 and CDR2: KGHSY, FQNENV. V was shortened by 0 bases and J by 7 bases, with 7 bases between the two germline ends. CDR3 coding DNA: TGTGCCAGCAGCCAATCGATAAGCCAGCCCCAGCATTTT. Residues: CASSQSISQPQHF.

This clonotype was found a few times. The CDR3 spells CASSQFADTYSLYTF. CDR3 coding DNA: TGTGCCAGCAGCCAATTTGCAGATACATACTCCCTCTACACCTTC. J is TRBJ1-2 and V is TRBV16; D is unclear. Germline V gives CDR1 KGHSY, CDR2 FQNENV. The CDR3 length is 15 residues. V was pared by 1 base and J by 10 bases, with 19 bases between.

This clonotype was counted a few times. V gene TRBV10-3 combines with J gene TRBJ2-5; 7 nucleotides match TRBD2. This CDR3 has 15 amino acids. After removal of 0 bases from V and 1 base from J, the junction contained 2 bases not matched to a gene. The germline gives CDR1 ENHRY, CDR2 SYGVKD. The CDR3 region is CAISESGGGQETQYF. The CDR3 nucleotides are TGTGCCATCAGTGAGTCGGGCGGGGGCCAAGAGACCCAGTACTTC.

V is TRBV9 and J is TRBJ2-3; perhaps TRBD2 as D (7 bases). The V gene's germline CDR1 is SGDLS and CDR2 YYNGEE. Trimming stripped 4 bases from V and 2 bases from J, with 20 bases between. The CDR3 spans 17 residues. This CDR3 is CASSSWGGGGNTDTQYF. The CDR3 DNA is TGTGCCAGCAGCTCTTGGGGAGGGGGGGGGAACACAGATACGCAGTATTTT.

For this clonotype: One end of the junction is discordant with germline, which a read error may explain. V usage is TRBV28 and J usage is TRBJ2-3; 8 bases match TRBD1. Looked up from germline, CDR1 is MDHEN and CDR2 is SYDVKM. This CDR3 has 17 amino acids. CDR3 nucleotides: TGTGCCTGCAGTTTTGTCAGGGGGCCCCAGATGGGGGATACGCAGTATTTT. This translates into CACSFVRGPQMGDTQYF.

The chain joins TRBV12-3 or TRBV12-4 to TRBJ2-5, with TRBD1 matching over 8 bases. J gave up 5 bases and V 1 base, and 6 bases lay outside the gene matches. The CDR3 is made up of 15 amino acids. CDR3 bases: TGTGCCAGCAGTTTAGGACAGGGGACTGGGGAGACCCAGTACTTC. Translated: CASSLGQGTGETQYF.

The rearrangement joins TRBV5-1 to TRBJ2-5; 9 bases align to TRBD1. Germline V CDR1 and CDR2: SGHRS, YFSETQ. Trimming removed 5 bases from V and 9 bases from J; junction bases left unmatched: 11. The CDR3 totals 14 residues. In nucleotides, the CDR3 is TGCGCCAGCAGGCCCGGGACAGGGTACAATGCCCAGTACTTC. This encodes CASRPGTGYNAQYF.

There are a few counts of this clonotype. The chain has TRBV20-1 and TRBJ2-3; D is uncertain. The CDR3 loop spans 12 amino acids. V lost 5 bases to trimming and J lost 4 bases, with 10 bases between them. Germline V gives CDR1 DFQATT, CDR2 SNEGSKA (reference sequence). The CDR3 sequence: CSAPSLADTQYF. The CDR3 bases are TGCAGTGCTCCCTCGTTAGCAGATACGCAGTATTTT.

This chain joins TRBV12-3 or TRBV12-4 and TRBJ2-7, with D perhaps being TRBD1 or TRBD2 (6 bases each). The V and J ends lost 6 bases and 4 bases respectively, with 19 bases between them. This CDR3 has 15 residues. CDR3 bases: TGTGCCAGCAGCCCGGCAAGGGGGGTTCGGTACGAGCAGTACTTC. It translates to CASSPARGVRYEQYF.

The chain joins TRBV20-1 to TRBJ1-2, with TRBD1 identical over 8 bases. V gave up 8 bases and J gave up 4 bases; unmatched junction bases: 6. CDR1 and CDR2 from the germline V gene are DFQATT and SNEGSKA (reference sequence). CDR3 length: 12 amino acids. CDR3 residues: CSPYRGAYGYTF. As DNA, the CDR3 is TGCAGTCCCTACAGGGGGGCCTATGGCTACACCTTC.